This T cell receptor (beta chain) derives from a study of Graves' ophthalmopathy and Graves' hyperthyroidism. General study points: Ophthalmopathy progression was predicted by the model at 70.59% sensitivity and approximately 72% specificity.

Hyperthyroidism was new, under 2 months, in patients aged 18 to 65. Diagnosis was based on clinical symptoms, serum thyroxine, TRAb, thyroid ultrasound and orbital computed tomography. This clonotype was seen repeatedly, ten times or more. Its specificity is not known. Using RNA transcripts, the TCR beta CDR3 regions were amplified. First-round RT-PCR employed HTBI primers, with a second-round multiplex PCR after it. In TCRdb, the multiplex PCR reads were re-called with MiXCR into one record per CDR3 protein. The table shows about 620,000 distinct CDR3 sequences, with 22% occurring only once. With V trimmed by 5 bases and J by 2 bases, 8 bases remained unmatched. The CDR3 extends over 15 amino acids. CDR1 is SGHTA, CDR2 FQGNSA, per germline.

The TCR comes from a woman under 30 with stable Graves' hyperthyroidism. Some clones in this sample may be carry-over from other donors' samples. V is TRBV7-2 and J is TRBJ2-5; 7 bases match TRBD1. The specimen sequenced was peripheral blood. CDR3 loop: CASSAPGQKQETQYF. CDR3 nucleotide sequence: TGTGCCAGCAGCGCCCCGGGACAGAAACAAGAGACCCAGTACTTC.